The T cell receptor (beta chain) under discussion was sequenced for a study of T cells after yellow fever vaccination. TCRdb recomputed calls from the 5' RACE reads with MiXCR, one row per CDR3 protein. The profile shows 150,000 to 200,000 distinct CDR3 sequences, approximately 10% of them singletons. Here the sequenced sample was CD8+ T cells sorted from PBMCs, taken 15 days after the yellow fever booster vaccination. The sequence was obtained from a young man who received the YFV17D yellow fever vaccine.

The CDR3 coding sequence is TGCGCCAGCAGTGAGTCTAAGTTAGAGACCCAGTACTTC. Protein: CASSESKLETQYF. The chain links TRBV10-2 to TRBJ2-5; no firm D call. The CDR3 is 13 amino acids. V was shortened by 0 bases and J by 4 bases, with 6 bases between the two germline ends. Germline V CDR1 and CDR2: WSHSY, SAAADI.